This T cell receptor beta chain originates from a study of CD8 T cells in Susac syndrome. Study observations and caveats: That the number of individuals in its TCR sequencing and HLA analysis was relatively small was acknowledged by the study.

Random hexamers were used to reverse transcribe roughly 0.45 to 1 ug of RNA. Amplification of TCR beta CDR3 was carried out by immunoSEQ multiplex PCR, which covered 54 Vbeta and 13 Jbeta segments. Each CDR3 protein is one row after TCRdb ran MiXCR on the immunoSEQ multiplex PCR reads. The table lists about 150,000 distinct CDR3 sequences, 94% of them singletons. Sequencing of TCR beta was performed on blood CD8+ T cells and on blood CD4+ T cells. Multiple sclerosis controls were treatment-naive patients with stable or active relapsing-remitting disease. With respect to this clonotype: As yet, its antigen is unknown.

The sample consisted of CD8+ T cells from PBMCs. The source of this sequence is a human donor with multiple sclerosis.

CDR3 coding DNA: TGTGCCAGCAGTTTTGATGGGGGAGGCAATTCACCCCTCCACTTT. It specifies CASSFDGGGNSPLHF. The chain recombines TRBV27 with TRBJ1-6, with D possibly TRBD1 on 5 matching bases. CDR1 is MNHEY, CDR2 SMNVEV, per germline (reference sequence). The CDR3 has 15 residues. Trimming stripped 3 bases from V and 7 bases from J, with 13 bases between.